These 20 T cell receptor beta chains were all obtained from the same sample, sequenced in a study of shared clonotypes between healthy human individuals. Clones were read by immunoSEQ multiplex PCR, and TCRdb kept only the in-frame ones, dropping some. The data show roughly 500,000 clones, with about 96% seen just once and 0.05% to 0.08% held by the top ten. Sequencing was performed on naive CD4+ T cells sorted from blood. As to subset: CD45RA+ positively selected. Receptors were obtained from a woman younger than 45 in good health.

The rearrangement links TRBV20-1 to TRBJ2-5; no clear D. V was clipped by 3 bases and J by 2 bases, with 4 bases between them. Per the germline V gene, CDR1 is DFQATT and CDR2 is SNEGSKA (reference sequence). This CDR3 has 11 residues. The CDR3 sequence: CSASLQETQYF. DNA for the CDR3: TGCAGTGCTAGTCTACAAGAGACCCAGTACTTC.

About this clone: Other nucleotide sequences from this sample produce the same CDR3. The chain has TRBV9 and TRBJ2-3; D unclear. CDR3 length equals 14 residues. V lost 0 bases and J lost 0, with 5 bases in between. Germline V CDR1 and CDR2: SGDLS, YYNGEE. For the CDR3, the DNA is TGTGCCAGCAGCGTAGGGTCCAGCACAGATACGCAGTATTTT. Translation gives CASSVGSSTDTQYF.

The chain's CDR3 is CASSGTRDGYEQYF. CDR3 in DNA: TGTGCCAGCTCCGGGACGAGGGATGGCTACGAGCAGTACTTC. The chain joins TRBV5-4 to TRBJ2-7; tentatively, D is TRBD1 or TRBD2 (5 bases each). Trimming took off 7 bases at V and 3 bases at J, with 17 bases between the two ends. Germline-derived CDR1 and CDR2 are SGHNT and YYREEE (reference sequence). The CDR3 contains 14 residues.

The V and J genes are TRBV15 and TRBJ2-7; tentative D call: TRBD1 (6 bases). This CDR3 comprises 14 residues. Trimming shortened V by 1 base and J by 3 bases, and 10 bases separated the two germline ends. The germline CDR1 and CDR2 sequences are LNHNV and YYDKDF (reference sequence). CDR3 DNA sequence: TGTGCCACCAGCAGAGTAGCAGGGGTCTACGAGCAGTACTTC. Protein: CATSRVAGVYEQYF. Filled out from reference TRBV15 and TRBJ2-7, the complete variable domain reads DAMVIQNPRYQVTQFGKPVTLSCSQTLNHNVMYWYQQKSSQAPKLLFHYYDKDFNNEADTPDNFQSRRPNTSFCFLDIRSPGLGDTAMYLCATSRVAGVYEQYFGPGTRLTVT.

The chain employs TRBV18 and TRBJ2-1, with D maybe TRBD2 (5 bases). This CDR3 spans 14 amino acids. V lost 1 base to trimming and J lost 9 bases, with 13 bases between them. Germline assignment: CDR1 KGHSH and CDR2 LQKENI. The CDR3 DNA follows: TGTGCCAGCTCACCACTTGACGGGAACGGTGAGCAGTTCTTC. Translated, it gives CASSPLDGNGEQFF.

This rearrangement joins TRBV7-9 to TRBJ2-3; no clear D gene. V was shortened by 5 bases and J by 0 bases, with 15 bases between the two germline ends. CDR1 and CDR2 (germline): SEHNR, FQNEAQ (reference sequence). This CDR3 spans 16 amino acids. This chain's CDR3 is CASSASSLDSTDTQYF. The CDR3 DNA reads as TGTGCCAGCAGCGCATCATCTCTGGATAGCACAGATACGCAGTATTTT.

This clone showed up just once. The CDR3 loop reads CASSLAAGRPYGYTF. In nucleotides, the CDR3 is TGCGCCAGCAGCTTGGCGGCAGGGCGGCCCTATGGCTACACCTTC. This chain uses TRBV5-1 with TRBJ1-2, with D possibly matching TRBD1 (5 bases). CDR1 and CDR2 from the germline V gene are SGHRS and YFSETQ. The CDR3 contains 15 residues. Trimming left V 0 bases short and J 4 bases short, with 13 bases between.

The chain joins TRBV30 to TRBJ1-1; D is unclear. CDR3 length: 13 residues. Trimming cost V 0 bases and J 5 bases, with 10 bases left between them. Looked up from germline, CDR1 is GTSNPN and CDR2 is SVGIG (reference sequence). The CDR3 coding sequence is TGTGCCTGGAGTGTACACTCGGGGACTGAAGCTTTCTTT. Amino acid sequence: CAWSVHSGTEAFF.

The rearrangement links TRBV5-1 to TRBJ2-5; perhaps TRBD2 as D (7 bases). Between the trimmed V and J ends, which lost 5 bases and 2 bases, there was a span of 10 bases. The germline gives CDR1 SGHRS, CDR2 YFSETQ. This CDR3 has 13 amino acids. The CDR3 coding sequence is TGCGCCAGCAGACGGGGGGCACAAGAGACCCAGTACTTC. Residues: CASRRGAQETQYF.

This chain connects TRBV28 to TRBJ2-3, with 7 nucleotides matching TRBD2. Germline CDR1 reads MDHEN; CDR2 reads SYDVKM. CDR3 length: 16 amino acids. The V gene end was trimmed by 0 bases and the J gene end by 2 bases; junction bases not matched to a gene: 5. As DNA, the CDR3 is TGTGCCAGCAGTTTATGGGGAGGGCAGGACACAGATACGCAGTATTTT. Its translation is CASSLWGGQDTDTQYF.

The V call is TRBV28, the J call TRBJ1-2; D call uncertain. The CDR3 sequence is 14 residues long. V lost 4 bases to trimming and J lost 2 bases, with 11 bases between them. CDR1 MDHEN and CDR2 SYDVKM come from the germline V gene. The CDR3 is CASSSNPGNYGYTF. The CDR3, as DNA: TGTGCCAGCAGTTCCAATCCCGGCAACTATGGCTACACCTTC.

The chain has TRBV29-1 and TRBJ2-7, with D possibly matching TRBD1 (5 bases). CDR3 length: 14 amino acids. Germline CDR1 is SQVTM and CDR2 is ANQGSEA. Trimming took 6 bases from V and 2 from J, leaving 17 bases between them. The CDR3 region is CSVGKGLAPYEQYF. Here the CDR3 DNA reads TGCAGCGTGGGGAAGGGGTTGGCTCCCTACGAGCAGTACTTC.

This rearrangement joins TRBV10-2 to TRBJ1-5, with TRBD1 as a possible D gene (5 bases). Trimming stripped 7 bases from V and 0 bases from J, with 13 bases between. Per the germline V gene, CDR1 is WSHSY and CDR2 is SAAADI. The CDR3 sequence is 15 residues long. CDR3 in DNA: TGCGCCAGCACCCAGGGAATCTATAGCAATCAGCCCCAGCATTTT. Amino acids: CASTQGIYSNQPQHF.

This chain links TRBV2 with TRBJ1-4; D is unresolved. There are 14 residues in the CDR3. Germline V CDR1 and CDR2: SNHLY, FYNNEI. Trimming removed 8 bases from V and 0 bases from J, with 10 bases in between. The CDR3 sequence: CASGRIATNEKLFF. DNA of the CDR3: TGTGCCAGCGGGAGAATAGCAACTAATGAAAAACTGTTTTTT.

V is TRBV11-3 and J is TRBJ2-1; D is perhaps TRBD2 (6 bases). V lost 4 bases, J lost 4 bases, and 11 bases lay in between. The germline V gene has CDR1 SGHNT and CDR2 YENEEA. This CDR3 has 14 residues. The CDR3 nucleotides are TGTGCCAGCAGCTCGGGAGCCGGTTACAATGAGCAGTTCTTC. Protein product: CASSSGAGYNEQFF. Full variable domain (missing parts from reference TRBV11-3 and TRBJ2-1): EAGVVQSPRYKIIEKKQPVAFWCNPISGHNTLYWYLQNLGQGPELLIRYENEEAVDDSQLPKDRFSAERLKGVDSTLKIQPAELGDSAVYLCASSSGAGYNEQFFGPGTRLTVL.

CDR3 nucleotide sequence: TGTGCCAGCTCTCAGGGACCGGGTCAAAACACTGAAGCTTTCTTT. It specifies CASSQGPGQNTEAFF. The rearrangement joins TRBV18 to TRBJ1-1; D perhaps matches TRBD1 (5 bases). V lost 6 bases, J lost 2 bases, and 16 bases lay in between. The CDR3 consists of 15 residues. CDR1 KGHSH and CDR2 LQKENI come from the germline V gene. Using reference TRBV18 and TRBJ1-1 for the parts outside the CDR3, the full variable domain is NAGVMQNPRHLVRRRGQEARLRCSPMKGHSHVYWYRQLPEEGLKFMVYLQKENIIDESGMPKERFSAEFPKEGPSILRIQQVVRGDSAAYFCASSQGPGQNTEAFFGQGTRLTVV.

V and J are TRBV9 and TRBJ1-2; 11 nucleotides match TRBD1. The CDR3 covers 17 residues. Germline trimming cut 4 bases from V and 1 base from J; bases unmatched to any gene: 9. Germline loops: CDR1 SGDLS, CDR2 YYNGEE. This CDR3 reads CASSPFDGTGGNYGYTF. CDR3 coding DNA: TGTGCCAGCAGCCCCTTTGACGGGACAGGGGGTAACTATGGCTACACCTTC.

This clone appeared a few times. As DNA, the CDR3 is TGCGCCAGCAGCCCTACGGGACTAGCGGGAGCCTGGGACGAGCAGTACTTC. This codes for CASSPTGLAGAWDEQYF. V is TRBV4-1 and J is TRBJ2-7; 14 bases align to TRBD2. Trimming cost V 4 bases and J 5 bases; bases outside gene matches: 10. Germline CDR1 MGHRA, CDR2 YSYEKL. This CDR3 contains 17 residues.

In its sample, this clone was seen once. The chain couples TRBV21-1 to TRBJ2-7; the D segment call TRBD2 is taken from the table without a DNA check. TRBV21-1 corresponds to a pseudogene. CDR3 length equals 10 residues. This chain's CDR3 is CAFEQYEQYF. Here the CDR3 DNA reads TGTGCCTTCGAGCAATACGAGCAGTACTTC.

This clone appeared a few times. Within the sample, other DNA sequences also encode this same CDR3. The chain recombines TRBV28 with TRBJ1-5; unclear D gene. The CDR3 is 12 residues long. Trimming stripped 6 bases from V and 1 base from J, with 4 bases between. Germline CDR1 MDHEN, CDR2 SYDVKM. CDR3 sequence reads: CASSQSNQPQHF. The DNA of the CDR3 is TGTGCCAGCAGCCAAAGCAATCAGCCCCAGCATTTT.